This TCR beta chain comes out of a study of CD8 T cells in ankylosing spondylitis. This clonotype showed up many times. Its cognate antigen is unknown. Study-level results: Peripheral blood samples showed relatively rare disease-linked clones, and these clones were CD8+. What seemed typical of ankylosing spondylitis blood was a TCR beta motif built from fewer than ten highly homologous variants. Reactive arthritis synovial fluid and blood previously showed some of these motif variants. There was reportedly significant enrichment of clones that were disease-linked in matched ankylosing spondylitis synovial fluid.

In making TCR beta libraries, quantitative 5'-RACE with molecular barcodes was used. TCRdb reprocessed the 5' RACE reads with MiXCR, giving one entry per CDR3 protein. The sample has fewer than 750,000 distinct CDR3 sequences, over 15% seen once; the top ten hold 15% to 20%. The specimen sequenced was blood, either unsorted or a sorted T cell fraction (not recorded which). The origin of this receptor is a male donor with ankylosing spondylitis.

CDR3 sequence reads: CAISGRTGGSDEQYF. The DNA of the CDR3 is TGTGCCATCAGTGGCCGGACAGGGGGAAGCGACGAGCAGTACTTC. V is TRBV10-3 and J is TRBJ2-7, with 10 bases matching TRBD1. The V gene's germline CDR1 is ENHRY and CDR2 SYGVKD. Unmatched junction bases numbered 8, after V lost 4 bases and J lost 5 bases. The CDR3 contains 15 residues.